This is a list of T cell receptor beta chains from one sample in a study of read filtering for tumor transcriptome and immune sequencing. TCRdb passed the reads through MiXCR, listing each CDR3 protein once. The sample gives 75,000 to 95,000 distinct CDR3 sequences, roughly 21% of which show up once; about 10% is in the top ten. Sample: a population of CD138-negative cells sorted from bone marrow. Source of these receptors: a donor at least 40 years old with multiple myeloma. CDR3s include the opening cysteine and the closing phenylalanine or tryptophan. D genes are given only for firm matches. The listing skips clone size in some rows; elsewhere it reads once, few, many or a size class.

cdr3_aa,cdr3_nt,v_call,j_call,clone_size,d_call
CASSQEVPTYNEQFF,TGCGCCAGCAGCCAAGAAGTTCCTACCTACAATGAGCAGTTCTTC,TRBV4-1,TRBJ2-1,few,NA
CASSKGQGTGELFF,TGCGCCAGCAGCAAGGGACAGGGGACCGGGGAGCTGTTTTTT,TRBV5-1,TRBJ2-2,many,TRBD1
CSATILSGGPTDTQYF,TGCAGTGCAACGATCTTAAGCGGGGGTCCCACAGATACGCAGTATTTT,TRBV20-1,TRBJ2-3,NA,TRBD2
CASSSRSGGPMWTQYF,TGTGCCAGCAGCTCCCGTAGCGGGGGGCCGATGTGGACCCAGTACTTC,TRBV9,TRBJ2-5,NA,TRBD2
CASNRQDGYEQYF,TGCGCCAGCAACCGACAGGACGGTTACGAGCAGTACTTC,TRBV5-1,TRBJ2-7,many,NA
CASSSLAGANVLTF,TGTGCCAGCAGCTCCCTAGCTGGGGCCAACGTCCTGACTTTC,TRBV11-2,TRBJ2-6,many,NA
CATSSVGYNEQFF,TGTGCCACATCTAGCGTGGGATACAATGAGCAGTTCTTC,TRBV6-6,TRBJ2-1,many,NA
CASRRQAQETQYF,TGTGCCAGCAGAAGACAGGCCCAAGAGACCCAGTACTTC,TRBV2,TRBJ2-5,many,NA
CASSPGGTGELFF,TGTGCCAGCAGCCCGGGGGGTACCGGGGAGCTGTTTTTT,TRBV11-2,TRBJ2-2,many,TRBD2
CASSLRAGGRTGELFF,TGTGCCAGCAGCTTAAGGGCGGGGGGGCGGACCGGGGAGCTGTTTTTT,TRBV7-2,TRBJ2-2,few,TRBD2
CSVKGQGAGTDTQYF,TGCAGCGTTAAAGGACAGGGGGCGGGCACAGATACGCAGTATTTT,TRBV29-1,TRBJ2-3,many,TRBD1
CASSLVGNTQYF,TGTGCCAGCAGTTTAGTGGGCAATACGCAGTATTTT,TRBV28,TRBJ2-3,few,NA
CASSHRDGTDTQYF,TGCGCCAGCAGCCACAGGGACGGCACAGATACGCAGTATTTT,TRBV5-1,TRBJ2-3,many,NA
CASTAPGNSNQPQHF,TGTGCCAGCACCGCTCCGGGGAATAGCAATCAGCCCCAGCATTTT,TRBV28,TRBJ1-5,once,NA
CAISAGGWEAFF,TGTGCCATCAGTGCTGGGGGATGGGAAGCTTTCTTT,TRBV10-3,TRBJ1-1,many,NA
CASSQGLANGGELFF,TGTGCCAGCAGCCAAGGTCTAGCGAATGGCGGGGAGCTGTTTTTT,TRBV14,TRBJ2-2,many,NA